This passage covers 31 T cell receptor beta chains from one sample sequenced in a study of T cell responses to AZD1222 COVID-19 vaccine. Only in-frame clones appear in the TCRdb table, and some are missing; sequencing was by immunoSEQ multiplex PCR. This table holds some 96,000 clones, 70% to 90% found once. Sequencing was performed on peripheral blood, taken on day 0 of AZD1222 vaccination. All receptors come from an adult in good health.

The genes are TRBV19 and TRBJ1-1, with D perhaps matching TRBD1 (5 bases). The V gene's germline CDR1 is LNHDA and CDR2 SQIVND (reference sequence). Trimming left V 2 bases short and J 0 bases short, with 16 bases between. The CDR3 loop spans 17 amino acids. The CDR3 DNA is TGTGCCAGTAGTATACAGGGCCTTTTAACCATGAACACTGAAGCTTTCTTT. This codes for CASSIQGLLTMNTEAFF.

The rearrangement uses TRBV10-1 and TRBJ2-7; no definite D call. V shed 3 bases and J shed 0 bases, with 6 bases lying between them. The CDR3 spans 13 residues. CDR1 and CDR2 from the germline V gene are WNHNN and SYGVQD (reference sequence). DNA for the CDR3: TGCGCCAGCAGTGACCCAAACTCCTACGAGCAGTACTTC. This gives the protein CASSDPNSYEQYF.

This clone appeared a few times. The chain couples TRBV10-3 to TRBJ2-7; 8 bases agree with TRBD1. CDR3 length: 14 residues. Trimming cost V 2 bases and J 2 bases; bases outside gene matches: 2. Per the germline V gene, CDR1 is ENHRY and CDR2 is SYGVKD. CDR3 DNA: TGTGCCATCAGTGAGCAGACAGGGGCCTACGAGCAGTACTTC. Encoded protein: CAISEQTGAYEQYF.

This chain uses TRBV28 with TRBJ1-6; 7 bases map to TRBD1. The CDR3 is 16 residues long. CDR1 and CDR2 from the germline V gene are MDHEN and SYDVKM. The V gene end was trimmed by 4 bases and the J gene end by 5 bases; junction bases not matched to a gene: 8. CDR3 sequence reads: CASSSDRQGNNSPLHF. The CDR3 region has the DNA TGTGCCAGCAGTTCTGACCGACAGGGAAATAATTCACCCCTCCACTTT.

The chain carries TRBV30 and TRBJ1-1, with 7 bases fitting TRBD1. Trimming at V came to 2 bases and at J to 5 bases, leaving 11 bases not matched to a gene. Germline CDR1 GTSNPN, CDR2 SVGIG (reference sequence). This CDR3 spans 15 amino acids. The CDR3 is CAWSSRQGWGTEAFF. The CDR3 nucleotides are TGTGCCTGGAGTTCACGACAGGGTTGGGGGACTGAAGCTTTCTTT.

The V call is TRBV24-1, the J call TRBJ2-1; perhaps TRBD2 as D (6 bases). CDR1 is KGHDR, CDR2 SFDVKD, per germline. This CDR3 region has 14 residues. The V end was cut by 9 bases, the J end by 6 bases, with 17 bases between. The CDR3 nucleotides are TGTGCCACCCAGTCGGGACTCAAGAGCAATGAGCAGTTCTTC. Its translation: CATQSGLKSNEQFF.

The V gene is TRBV25-1, the J gene TRBJ2-5, with D possibly being TRBD1 (6 bases). The CDR3 has 15 amino acids. Trimming cost V 3 bases and J 1 base, with 12 bases left between them. Germline V gives CDR1 MGHDK, CDR2 SYGVNS. The CDR3 loop is CASSDDRPLQETQYF. Written as DNA, the CDR3 is TGTGCCAGCAGTGATGACAGGCCCCTCCAAGAGACCCAGTACTTC.

This sequence joins TRBV5-1 and TRBJ1-1; TRBD1 might be the D (6 bases). Trimming stripped 4 bases from V and 8 bases from J, with 15 bases between. The CDR3 contains 13 residues. Germline lookup yields CDR1 SGHRS and CDR2 YFSETQ. The CDR3 sequence: CASSLGTPREAFF. The CDR3 DNA reads as TGCGCCAGCAGCCTTGGGACACCCCGGGAAGCTTTCTTT.

V usage is TRBV24-1 and J usage is TRBJ1-1, with TRBD1 matching over 9 bases. Trimming removed 2 bases from V and 7 bases from J; junction bases left unmatched: 4. Germline assignment: CDR1 KGHDR and CDR2 SFDVKD. The CDR3 extends over 14 amino acids. The CDR3 DNA sequence: TGTGCCACCAGTGATTCACAGGGGGCCCGTGAAGCTTTCTTT. Its protein product is CATSDSQGAREAFF.

The chain links TRBV7-2 to TRBJ2-5, with D hard to call. Trimming shortened V by 5 bases and J by 4 bases, and 8 bases separated the two germline ends. Germline V gene sequence: CDR1 SGHTA, CDR2 FQGNSA. This CDR3 is 12 amino acids long. The DNA for the CDR3 is TGTGCCAGCAGCGCCAGTCTAGAGACCCAGTACTTC. It is translated as CASSASLETQYF.

The chain carries TRBV2 and TRBJ2-2; TRBD1 agrees at 9 bases. The CDR3 consists of 16 residues. V dropped 3 bases and J dropped 7; count of bases not matched to a gene: 9. The germline gives CDR1 SNHLY, CDR2 FYNNEI. In nucleotides, the CDR3 is TGTGCCAGCAGTGACCCCGGACAGGGGCCAGGCGGGGAGCTGTTTTTT. Translation: CASSDPGQGPGGELFF.

This clone was recorded once. J is TRBJ2-1 and V is TRBV30; either TRBD1 or TRBD2 may supply D (5 bases each). With 4 bases removed from V and 15 bases from J, the gap between germline ends came to 19 bases. Per the germline V gene, CDR1 is GTSNPN and CDR2 is SVGIG (reference sequence). This CDR3 has 12 amino acids. The CDR3 DNA follows: TGTGCCTGGACCTCCCCCCGAGGGGTTGGGTTCTTC. Amino acid sequence: CAWTSPRGVGFF.

V is TRBV28 and J is TRBJ1-1; TRBD1 matches 8 bases. Germline-derived CDR1 and CDR2 are MDHEN and SYDVKM. The V segment lost 9 bases and the J segment 5 bases; nucleotides outside the gene matches: 8. This CDR3 comprises 13 residues. In DNA form, the CDR3 reads TGTGCCAGTTTACAGGGGGAAAGAACTGAAGCTTTCTTT. It is translated as CASLQGERTEAFF.

The chain joins TRBV6-5 to TRBJ1-5; 7 bases agree with TRBD1. The germline CDR1 and CDR2 sequences are MNHEY and SVGAGI. The CDR3 consists of 14 residues. V trimming: 6 bases; J trimming: 4 bases; junction bases outside the gene matches: 6. CDR3 in DNA: TGTGCCAGCAGAGGGACAGAGGTAAATCAGCCCCAGCATTTT. Amino acid sequence: CASRGTEVNQPQHF.

J is TRBJ2-3 and V is TRBV7-3, with a possible D match to TRBD2 (5 bases). Germline CDR1 reads SGHTA; CDR2 reads FQGTGA. This CDR3 is 15 amino acids long. Trimming took 4 bases from V and 1 from J, leaving 12 bases between them. CDR3 amino acids: CASSSLAAGTDTQYF. CDR3 DNA: TGTGCCAGCAGCTCCCTAGCTGCAGGCACAGATACGCAGTATTTT.

The V gene is TRBV6-5, the J gene TRBJ1-2, with 10 positions matching TRBD1. This CDR3 spans 14 amino acids. The J segment lost 6 bases and the V segment lost 4 bases, leaving 5 bases of the junction unmatched. Germline-derived CDR1 and CDR2 are MNHEY and SVGAGI. CDR3 bases: TGTGCCAGCAGTTTGCCGGGACAGGGGAATGGCTACACCTTC. Translated, it gives CASSLPGQGNGYTF.

The chain uses TRBV20-1 and TRBJ1-5; no reliable D call. V dropped 3 bases and J dropped 0 bases, with 12 bases sitting between them. Per the germline V gene, CDR1 is DFQATT and CDR2 is SNEGSKA (reference sequence). This CDR3 is 15 amino acids long. As DNA, the CDR3 is TGCAGTGCTAGTATTTCAGGAGTTAGCAATCAGCCCCAGCATTTT. This gives the protein CSASISGVSNQPQHF.

V is TRBV5-4 and J is TRBJ2-3, with 14 nucleotides matching TRBD2. Per the germline V gene, CDR1 is SGHNT and CDR2 is YYREEE (reference sequence). V lost 4 bases and J lost 3; bases outside the gene matches: 7. CDR3 length equals 17 residues. DNA for the CDR3: TGTGCCAGCAGCCCGGGGACTAGCGGGAGAAGGACAGATACGCAGTATTTT. As protein: CASSPGTSGRRTDTQYF. Together with reference TRBV5-4 and TRBJ2-3, the CDR3 gives the full variable domain: ETGVTQSPTHLIKTRGQQVTLRCSSQSGHNTVSWYQQALGQGPQFIFQYYREEENGRGNFPPRFSGLQFPNYSSELNVNALELDDSALYLCASSPGTSGRRTDTQYFGPGTRLTVL.

On this clone itself: This sample includes further DNA sequences coding for the same CDR3. This sequence joins TRBV5-1 and TRBJ2-7, with D maybe TRBD2 (6 bases). This CDR3 is 13 amino acids long. CDR1 is SGHRS, CDR2 YFSETQ, per germline. Trimming took off 2 bases at V and 2 bases at J, with 8 bases between the two ends. The CDR3 sequence: CASSLGGTYEQYF. DNA of the CDR3: TGCGCCAGCAGCTTAGGCGGGACCTACGAGCAGTACTTC.

The chain couples TRBV27 to TRBJ2-3; D gene ambiguous. V was trimmed by 3 bases and J by 1 base, leaving 5 bases between them. The CDR3 totals 13 residues. The V gene's germline CDR1 is MNHEY and CDR2 SMNVEV (reference sequence). The CDR3 sequence is CASSFGGTDTQYF. The CDR3 DNA reads as TGTGCCAGCAGTTTCGGAGGCACAGATACGCAGTATTTT.

The genes are TRBV27 and TRBJ2-7, with 10 bases identical to TRBD2. CDR3 size: 15 residues. From germline, CDR1 is MNHEY and CDR2 SMNVEV (reference sequence). J was trimmed by 5 bases and V by 1 base; bases with no gene match: 5. The CDR3 here is CASSLLASGRHEQYF. The CDR3 bases are TGTGCCAGCAGTTTATTGGCTAGCGGGAGACACGAGCAGTACTTC.

The chain links TRBV6-6 to TRBJ1-5, with 10 bases aligning to TRBD1. V was pared by 6 bases and J by 9 bases, with 11 bases of the junction left unmatched. The CDR3 loop spans 15 amino acids. The germline CDR1 and CDR2 sequences are MNHNY and SVGAGI (reference sequence). The CDR3 bases are TGTGCCAGCAGATCCGGGACAGGGGTCTACGGGCCCCAGCATTTT. It specifies CASRSGTGVYGPQHF.

The gene calls are TRBV10-2 and TRBJ2-7, with 9 positions matching TRBD2. Germline-derived CDR1 and CDR2 are WSHSY and SAAADI. J gave up 4 bases and V 3 bases, and 10 bases lay outside the gene matches. The CDR3 loop spans 16 amino acids. The CDR3 here is CASSESKPGLAYEQYF. The CDR3 DNA reads TGCGCCAGCAGTGAATCTAAACCGGGACTAGCATACGAGCAGTACTTC.

The V call is TRBV2, the J call TRBJ2-3; 9 nucleotides line up with TRBD2. This CDR3 has 17 amino acids. V shed 5 bases and J 2 bases; nucleotides not matched to a gene: 11. CDR1 and CDR2 from the germline V gene are SNHLY and FYNNEI. The CDR3 sequence: CASSSGRRLIHTDTQYF. The CDR3 coding sequence is TGTGCCAGCAGTAGCGGGAGGAGATTAATTCACACAGATACGCAGTATTTT.

V gene TRBV13 combines with J gene TRBJ2-1; no definite D call. Germline CDR1 PRHDT, CDR2 FYEKMQ (reference sequence). V was trimmed by 5 bases and J by 5 bases, leaving 10 bases between them. The CDR3 extends over 13 amino acids. The CDR3 is CASSPFLNNEQFF. The CDR3 DNA reads as TGTGCCAGCAGCCCATTCCTGAACAATGAGCAGTTCTTC.

This chain joins TRBV30 and TRBJ1-1; a weak D match, TRBD1 (5 bases). Per germline, CDR1 GTSNPN and CDR2 SVGIG (reference sequence). This CDR3 contains 13 residues. V was clipped by 1 base and J by 5 bases, with 11 bases between them. The CDR3 region has the DNA TGTGCCTGGAGTGACAGGAGTTTAACTGAAGCTTTCTTT. Residues: CAWSDRSLTEAFF. The whole variable domain, remainder taken from reference TRBV30 and TRBJ1-1, is SQTIHQWPATLVQPVGSPLSLECTVEGTSNPNLYWYRQAAGRGLQLLFYSVGIGQISSEVPQNLSASRPQDRQFILSSKKLLLSDSGFYLCAWSDRSLTEAFFGQGTRLTVV.

The V and J genes are TRBV7-6 and TRBJ2-2; 11 nucleotides line up with TRBD2. The CDR3 is 16 amino acids. The germline gives CDR1 SGHVS, CDR2 FNYEAQ. V lost 1 base to trimming and J lost 5 bases; unmatched junction nucleotides: 3. The CDR3 here is CASSLVAGGDTGELFF. In DNA form, the CDR3 reads TGTGCCAGCAGCTTAGTAGCGGGAGGGGATACCGGGGAGCTGTTTTTT.

This chain links TRBV2 with TRBJ2-7; the D is unclear. Trimming removed 2 bases from V and 9 bases from J, with 8 bases in between. The CDR3 covers 11 residues. Looked up from germline, CDR1 is SNHLY and CDR2 is FYNNEI. The CDR3 loop reads CASSEFQAQYF. In nucleotides, the CDR3 is TGTGCCAGCAGTGAATTCCAAGCGCAGTACTTC.

In its sample, this clone was seen once. The chain has TRBV19 and TRBJ1-1; D is unclear. Trimming removed 6 bases at V and 5 bases at J, with 16 bases between. CDR1 is LNHDA, CDR2 SQIVND, per germline (reference sequence). The CDR3 is 14 amino acids. CDR3 region: CASSGRLGKTEAFF. The CDR3 DNA follows: TGTGCCAGTAGCGGACGTCTAGGAAAGACTGAAGCTTTCTTT.

The sample holds a few counts of this clone. The chain links TRBV11-2 to TRBJ1-2, with 7 bases aligning to TRBD1. Unmatched junction bases numbered 2, after V lost 3 bases and J lost 4 bases. The CDR3 spans 13 residues. Germline assignment: CDR1 SGHAT and CDR2 FQNNGV. CDR3 nucleotides: TGTGCCAGCAGCTTTACAGGGGTCTATGGCTACACCTTC. Encoded protein: CASSFTGVYGYTF.

The chain joins TRBV7-9 to TRBJ2-3, with 7 bases fitting TRBD2. This CDR3 is built from 16 residues. Germline V CDR1 and CDR2: SEHNR, FQNEAQ (reference sequence). The V and J ends lost 5 bases and 1 base, in that order; junction bases with no gene match: 9. The CDR3 coding sequence is TGTGCCAGCAGCAAAGGACTAGTCGTTGGCACAGATACGCAGTATTTT. It translates to CASSKGLVVGTDTQYF.